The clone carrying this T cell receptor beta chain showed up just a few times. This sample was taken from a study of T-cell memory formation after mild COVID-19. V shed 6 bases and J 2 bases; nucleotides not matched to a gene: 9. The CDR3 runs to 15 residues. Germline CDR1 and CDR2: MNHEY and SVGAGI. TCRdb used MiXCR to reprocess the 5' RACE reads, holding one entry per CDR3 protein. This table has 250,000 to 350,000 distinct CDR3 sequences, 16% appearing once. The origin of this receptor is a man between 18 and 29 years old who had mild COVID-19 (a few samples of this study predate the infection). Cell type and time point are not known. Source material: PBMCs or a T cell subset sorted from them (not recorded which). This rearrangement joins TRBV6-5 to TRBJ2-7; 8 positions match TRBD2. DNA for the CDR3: TGTGCCAGCAGCCCGGGAGGGGGGGCAACCTACGAGCAGTACTTC. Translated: CASSPGGGATYEQYF.